A single sample gave rise to the 4 T cell receptor beta chains below, sequenced in a study of cytotoxic CD8 clonotypes in ibrutinib-treated CLL. Some clones are missing from TCRdb's copy, which holds only in-frame ones; the method was immunoSEQ multiplex PCR. Of over 25,000 clones in the sample, approximately 62% are singletons; the top ten hold 14%. The specimen comprised PBMCs, sampled before ibrutinib treatment. These receptors were obtained from a human donor with chronic lymphocytic leukemia.

This clone was counted only a few times. The V and J genes are TRBV7-2 and TRBJ1-3, with D unresolved. The length of the CDR3 is 13 residues. The germline V and J ends were trimmed by 1 base and 7 bases, with 8 bases remaining between them. Per germline, CDR1 SGHTA and CDR2 FQGNSA. The chain's CDR3 is CASSLGGFNTIYF. CDR3 nucleotide sequence: TGTGCCAGCAGCTTAGGAGGGTTCAACACCATATATTTT.

The J gene is TRBJ2-7, the V gene TRBV7-9; D possibly corresponds to TRBD1 (5 bases). Germline V gene sequence: CDR1 SEHNR, CDR2 FQNEAQ (reference sequence). The CDR3 runs to 15 residues. The V end lost 6 bases, the J end lost 7 bases, and 22 bases lay between the germline ends. CDR3 region: CASRSARGRSGEQYF. CDR3 coding DNA: TGTGCCAGCAGAAGCGCAAGGGGCAGGTCCGGAGAGCAGTACTTC.

V is TRBV28 and J is TRBJ2-7, with D tentatively TRBD1 or TRBD2 (5 bases each). The CDR3 covers 15 residues. Per germline, CDR1 MDHEN and CDR2 SYDVKM. V gave up 2 bases and J gave up 3 bases, with 14 bases separating them. The CDR3 is CASSLRPGAGYEQYF. The CDR3 nucleotides read TGTGCCAGCAGTTTACGTCCCGGGGCCGGCTACGAGCAGTACTTC. Supplemented by reference TRBV28 and TRBJ2-7, the full variable domain reads DVKVTQSSRYLVKRTGEKVFLECVQDMDHENMFWYRQDPGLGLRLIYFSYDVKMKEKGDIPEGYSVSREKKERFSLILESASTNQTSMYLCASSLRPGAGYEQYFGPGTRLTVT.

By share, this clone counts as medium-sized. J is TRBJ2-5 and V is TRBV27; D is unresolved. CDR3 length: 14 amino acids. Per germline, CDR1 MNHEY and CDR2 SMNVEV (reference sequence). Trimming pared 0 bases from V and 1 base from J, leaving 6 bases between. The CDR3 nucleotides read TGTGCCAGCAGTTTATCCACAGCCCAAGAGACCCAGTACTTC. Protein sequence: CASSLSTAQETQYF.